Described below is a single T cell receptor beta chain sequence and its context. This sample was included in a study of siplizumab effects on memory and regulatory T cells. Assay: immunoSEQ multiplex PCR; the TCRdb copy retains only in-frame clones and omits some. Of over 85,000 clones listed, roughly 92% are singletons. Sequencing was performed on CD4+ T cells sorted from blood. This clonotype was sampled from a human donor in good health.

CDR3 sequence: CASSPRTGSGNTIYF. CDR3 nucleotides: TGTGCCAGCAGCCCCCGGACCGGCTCTGGAAACACCATATATTTT. The V gene is TRBV2, the J gene TRBJ1-3, with D unclear. There are 15 residues in the CDR3. From germline, CDR1 is SNHLY and CDR2 FYNNEI. V lost 6 bases and J lost 0, with 12 bases in between.